The 31 T cell receptor beta chains reported below all come from one sample, sequenced in a study of cytomegalovirus exposure and HLA in healthy donors. Primers included in the PCR were 60 Vbeta and 13 Jbeta primers. TCRdb's table, derived via immunoSEQ multiplex PCR, lists solely in-frame clones and lacks some. Of 200,000 to 250,000 clones listed, around 83% are singletons. What was sequenced was PBMCs. The receptors were gathered from a girl between 10 and 17 years old in good health and CMV-seronegative.

This chain links TRBV19 with TRBJ2-5; D possibly corresponds to TRBD2 (6 bases). The CDR3 is 15 residues long. V was trimmed by 8 bases and J by 2 bases, leaving 18 bases between them. The V gene's germline CDR1 is LNHDA and CDR2 SQIVND (reference sequence). The CDR3 spells CASHSALAGQETQYF. The CDR3 DNA is TGTGCCAGTCACTCGGCTTTGGCGGGGCAAGAGACCCAGTACTTC.

V usage is TRBV4-1 and J usage is TRBJ2-3; D gene unclear. Trimming left V 5 bases short and J 6 bases short, with 18 bases between. The CDR3 length is 15 residues. Germline V gene data show CDR1 as MGHRA and CDR2 as YSYEKL. CDR3 in DNA: TGCGCCAGCAGCAAGGAATCTAGGAGAACGGATACGCAGTATTTT. Protein sequence: CASSKESRRTDTQYF.

This sequence joins TRBV19 and TRBJ2-6; tentative D call: TRBD2 (5 bases). From germline, CDR1 is LNHDA and CDR2 SQIVND (reference sequence). The CDR3 contains 18 residues. V was cut by 6 bases and J by 0 bases, with 18 bases left in between. This chain's CDR3 is CASSHMRVLGSGANVLTF. CDR3 DNA: TGTGCCAGTAGCCACATGAGGGTCCTGGGCTCTGGGGCCAACGTCCTGACTTTC.

The rearrangement links TRBV10-1 to TRBJ2-3, with D maybe TRBD2 (6 bases). CDR3 length: 16 residues. In germline, CDR1 is WNHNN, CDR2 SYGVQD (reference sequence). V lost 4 bases and J 2 bases, leaving 16 bases between the germline ends. The CDR3 DNA sequence: TGCGCCAGCAGTGCGGGAGCTCAATCCCTCACAGATACGCAGTATTTT. Translating gives CASSAGAQSLTDTQYF.

The V gene is TRBV28, the J gene TRBJ2-5, with 9 bases identical to TRBD2. The J call may be incorrect, as the DNA end agrees better with TRBJ2-7. Germline V lookup: CDR1 MDHEN, CDR2 SYDVKM. This CDR3 region has 16 residues. CDR3: CASSSPLAGGRNEQYF. The DNA of the CDR3 is TGTGCCAGCAGTTCCCCCCTCGCGGGGGGGCGTAACGAGCAGTACTTC.

The rearrangement links TRBV27 to TRBJ1-5, with D maybe TRBD1 (6 bases). V lost 4 bases and J 3 bases, leaving 10 bases between the germline ends. The CDR3 totals 14 residues. Germline-derived CDR1 and CDR2 are MNHEY and SMNVEV (reference sequence). The DNA for the CDR3 is TGTGCCAGCAGTTCGACAGGATTCAATCAGCCCCAGCATTTT. Amino acids: CASSSTGFNQPQHF.

This clone appeared a few times. The genes are TRBV4-3 and TRBJ1-2; the D is unclear. CDR3 length equals 15 residues. Trimming removed 0 bases from V and 4 bases from J, with 12 bases in between. The germline V gene has CDR1 LGHNA and CDR2 YSLEER. The CDR3 bases are TGCGCCAGCAGCCAAGATCGAACGGGAATCTATGGCTACACCTTC. As protein: CASSQDRTGIYGYTF.

This chain links TRBV18 with TRBJ1-4, with D possibly TRBD1 on 6 matching bases. V lost 3 bases and J 14 bases, leaving 16 bases between the germline ends. This CDR3 region has 13 residues. From germline, CDR1 is KGHSH and CDR2 LQKENI. The CDR3 loop reads CASSPWEGEILFF. The CDR3 DNA reads as TGTGCCAGCTCACCCTGGGAGGGGGAGATCCTGTTTTTT.

The V call is TRBV6-4, the J call TRBJ2-3; 10 bases match TRBD1. J gave up 1 base and V 3 bases, and 4 bases lay outside the gene matches. The CDR3 is 16 residues long. Germline V gene lookup returns CDR1 MRHNA and CDR2 SNTAGT. The CDR3: CASSETGTGGTDTQYF. The CDR3 region has the DNA TGTGCCAGCAGTGAAACCGGGACAGGGGGCACAGATACGCAGTATTTT.

The CDR3 region has the DNA TGTGCCAGCAGGACACTAGCGGGAGGGGACTACGAGCAGTACTTC. Protein product: CASRTLAGGDYEQYF. This chain uses TRBV6-5 with TRBJ2-5, with 13 nucleotides matching TRBD2. TRBJ2-7 matches the DNA end more closely, so the J call is doubtful. This CDR3 comprises 15 residues. Germline V CDR1 and CDR2: MNHEY, SVGAGI.

This chain connects TRBV7-9 to TRBJ1-6, with D unclear. Trimming took off 4 bases at V and 10 bases at J, with 17 bases between the two ends. This CDR3 comprises 15 residues. Germline V CDR1 and CDR2: SEHNR, FQNEAQ (reference sequence). The CDR3 is CASSSPGGGNSPLHF. In DNA, the CDR3 is TGTGCCAGCAGCTCCCCGGGAGGCGGGAACTCACCCCTCCACTTT.

CDR3 DNA sequence: TGTGCCAGCAGTGGCTACAGCCTTTCGACGCAGTATTTT. As protein: CASSGYSLSTQYF. This sequence joins TRBV6-4 and TRBJ2-3; D gene uncertain. The germline gives CDR1 MRHNA, CDR2 SNTAGT. The V end was cut by 4 bases, the J end by 9 bases, with 14 bases between. The CDR3 spans 13 residues.

The V call is TRBV21-1, the J call TRBJ1-2. TRBV21-1 is tagged as a pseudogene. This CDR3 spans 14 amino acids. In nucleotides, the CDR3 is TGTGCCAGCAGCCGGGGTGCCACTAACTATGGCTACACCTTC. Translated, it gives CASSRGATNYGYTF.

This clone has more than one count but fewer than ten. The gene calls are TRBV6-1 and TRBJ1-3; D gene uncertain. V was pared by 6 bases and J by 2 bases, with 8 bases between. The CDR3 is 13 amino acids. Germline V lookup: CDR1 MNHNS, CDR2 SASEGT. Written as DNA, the CDR3 is TGTGCCAGCAGGCAGGTAGCTGGAAACACCATATATTTT. This translates into CASRQVAGNTIYF.

J is TRBJ1-2 and V is TRBV28; the match to TRBD1 covers 7 bases. CDR1 and CDR2 (germline): MDHEN, SYDVKM. The CDR3 totals 17 residues. V shed 3 bases, J shed 7 bases, and the junction held 17 bases outside the gene matches. The CDR3 DNA is TGTGCCAGCAGTTTGTGGGGGGTAACAGGGGAAGAACGTGGCTACACCTTC. Residues: CASSLWGVTGEERGYTF.

The CDR3 is CASSPQGVPYEQYF. In DNA form, the CDR3 reads TGTGCCAGCAGCCCCCAGGGGGTCCCCTACGAGCAGTACTTC. The chain combines TRBV6-5 with TRBJ2-7; 7 nucleotides align to TRBD1. Germline lookup yields CDR1 MNHEY and CDR2 SVGAGI. After removal of 6 bases from V and 2 bases from J, the junction contained 7 bases not matched to a gene. The CDR3 totals 14 residues.

This sequence joins TRBV9 and TRBJ2-5, with a weak D call TRBD2 (6 bases). Trimming took off 0 bases at V and 5 bases at J, with 11 bases between the two ends. The germline V gene encodes CDR1 SGDLS and CDR2 YYNGEE. The CDR3 spans 14 residues. The CDR3 loop is CASSVAVAGETQYF. The CDR3 nucleotides read TGTGCCAGCAGCGTAGCAGTGGCGGGGGAGACCCAGTACTTC.

Points on this clone: This same CDR3 is encoded by further DNA sequences in the sample. This rearrangement joins TRBV28 to TRBJ1-2, with 7 bases fitting TRBD1. This CDR3 region has 14 residues. J was trimmed by 0 bases and V by 2 bases; bases with no gene match: 0. Germline assignment: CDR1 MDHEN and CDR2 SYDVKM. The DNA of the CDR3 is TGTGCCAGCAGTTTAGGGACAGCTAACTATGGCTACACCTTC. This sequence encodes CASSLGTANYGYTF.

This clone was seen once. The rearrangement links TRBV19 to TRBJ2-5; 12 nucleotides agree with TRBD2. Looked up from germline, CDR1 is LNHDA and CDR2 is SQIVND (reference sequence). This CDR3 comprises 15 residues. Trimming cost V 4 bases and J 5 bases; bases outside gene matches: 5. CDR3 sequence reads: CASSTLAGGWETQYF. The CDR3 coding sequence is TGTGCCAGTAGTACCCTAGCGGGAGGGTGGGAGACCCAGTACTTC.

The V gene is TRBV5-4, the J gene TRBJ1-1; D gene ambiguous. This CDR3 has 14 amino acids. In germline, CDR1 is SGHNT, CDR2 YYREEE (reference sequence). V was trimmed by 1 base and J by 3 bases, leaving 10 bases between them. Written as DNA, the CDR3 is TGTGCCAGCAGCTTGTTCCGAGCCGACACTGAAGCTTTCTTT. Amino acids: CASSLFRADTEAFF.

The chain links TRBV7-9 to TRBJ2-7; D gene unclear. Germline CDR1 is SEHNR and CDR2 is FQNEAQ (reference sequence). V lost 1 base and J lost 3, with 7 bases in between. The CDR3 is 13 residues long. Here the CDR3 reads CASSLVSNYEQYF. The CDR3 DNA sequence: TGTGCCAGCAGCTTAGTGTCTAACTACGAGCAGTACTTC.

This clone was counted a few times. The J gene is TRBJ2-2, the V gene TRBV7-9; D not certain. The ends were cut back, 4 bases at V and 2 bases at J, with 8 bases in the middle. CDR3 size: 14 residues. CDR1 and CDR2 from the germline V gene are SEHNR and FQNEAQ (reference sequence). Here the CDR3 DNA reads TGTGCCAGCAGCTCTGGAGTCAACACCGGGGAGCTGTTTTTT. Translation gives CASSSGVNTGELFF.

The chain combines TRBV7-2 with TRBJ2-3; D not resolved. With 2 bases removed from V and 3 bases from J, the gap between germline ends came to 6 bases. This CDR3 has 13 residues. Germline-derived CDR1 and CDR2 are SGHTA and FQGNSA. CDR3 bases: TGTGCCAGCAGCTTAATGTTAACAGATACGCAGTATTTT. This gives the protein CASSLMLTDTQYF.

The chain recombines TRBV6-6 with TRBJ2-7; D possibly corresponds to TRBD1 (6 bases). This CDR3 spans 15 amino acids. V was cut by 2 bases and J by 3 bases, with 14 bases left in between. Germline V gene data show CDR1 as MNHNY and CDR2 as SVGAGI (reference sequence). CDR3 nucleotide sequence: TGTGCCAGCAGTTACCGGTACAGGGCGGGCTACGAGCAGTACTTC. This sequence encodes CASSYRYRAGYEQYF.

The gene calls are TRBV6-1 and TRBJ1-2, with D maybe TRBD1 (6 bases). The CDR3 length is 15 residues. Germline assignment: CDR1 MNHNS and CDR2 SASEGT. V was clipped by 1 base and J by 5 bases, with 14 bases between them. The CDR3 is CASSEVAGERYGYTF. The CDR3 DNA follows: TGTGCCAGCAGTGAAGTGGCAGGGGAGAGGTATGGCTACACCTTC.

The chain recombines TRBV5-1 with TRBJ2-1; 8 bases fit TRBD1. The CDR3 runs to 16 residues. Unmatched junction bases numbered 7, after V lost 4 bases and J lost 1 base. The germline gives CDR1 SGHRS, CDR2 YFSETQ. The CDR3: CASSPTGAVSYNEQFF. The DNA of the CDR3 is TGCGCCAGCAGCCCGACAGGGGCCGTTTCCTACAATGAGCAGTTCTTC.

V gene TRBV5-5 combines with J gene TRBJ1-2, with 7 positions matching TRBD1. Germline CDR1 and CDR2: SGHKS and YYEKEE (reference sequence). V gave up 1 base and J gave up 4 bases; unmatched junction bases: 7. This CDR3 has 15 residues. Written as DNA, the CDR3 is TGTGCCAGCAGCTTGAGCTGGACAGGTGGCTATGGCTACACCTTC. As protein: CASSLSWTGGYGYTF.

V and J are TRBV7-2 and TRBJ2-3; TRBD1 matches 7 bases. Trimming removed 1 base from V and 4 bases from J; junction bases left unmatched: 2. The CDR3 length is 14 residues. Germline CDR1 is SGHTA and CDR2 is FQGNSA. The CDR3 DNA reads as TGTGCCAGCAGCTTAGTACAGGGGCCAGATACGCAGTATTTT. This gives the protein CASSLVQGPDTQYF.

The rearrangement uses TRBV7-8 and TRBJ1-1; 9 bases fit TRBD1. CDR1 SGHVS and CDR2 FQNEAQ come from the germline V gene. With V trimmed by 5 bases and J by 1 base, 11 bases remained unmatched. The CDR3 runs to 17 residues. The CDR3 nucleotides read TGTGCCAGCAGCCGAAAGAGGACAGGGGCCCAGAACACTGAAGCTTTCTTT. It encodes CASSRKRTGAQNTEAFF. The whole variable domain, remainder taken from reference TRBV7-8 and TRBJ1-1, is GAGVSQSPRYKVAKRGQDVALRCDPISGHVSLFWYQQALGQGPEFLTYFQNEAQLDKSGLPSDRFFAERPEGSVSTLKIQRTQQEDSAVYLCASSRKRTGAQNTEAFFGQGTRLTVV.

This rearrangement joins TRBV10-3 to TRBJ2-1; perhaps TRBD2 as D (6 bases). The V end was cut by 0 bases, the J end by 6 bases, with 12 bases between. Germline V gene data show CDR1 as ENHRY and CDR2 as SYGVKD. This CDR3 spans 15 amino acids. The CDR3 loop reads CAISESSGTPNEQFF. The CDR3 DNA follows: TGTGCCATCAGTGAGTCGTCCGGGACTCCCAATGAGCAGTTCTTC.

V gene TRBV28 combines with J gene TRBJ2-2; 9 bases map to TRBD1. Germline CDR1 reads MDHEN; CDR2 reads SYDVKM. Germline trimming cut 6 bases from V and 4 bases from J; bases unmatched to any gene: 9. The CDR3 loop spans 16 amino acids. The CDR3 DNA is TGTGCCAGCAGCGCCCCGGGACAGGGAGCCACCGGGGAGCTGTTTTTT. Its protein is CASSAPGQGATGELFF.